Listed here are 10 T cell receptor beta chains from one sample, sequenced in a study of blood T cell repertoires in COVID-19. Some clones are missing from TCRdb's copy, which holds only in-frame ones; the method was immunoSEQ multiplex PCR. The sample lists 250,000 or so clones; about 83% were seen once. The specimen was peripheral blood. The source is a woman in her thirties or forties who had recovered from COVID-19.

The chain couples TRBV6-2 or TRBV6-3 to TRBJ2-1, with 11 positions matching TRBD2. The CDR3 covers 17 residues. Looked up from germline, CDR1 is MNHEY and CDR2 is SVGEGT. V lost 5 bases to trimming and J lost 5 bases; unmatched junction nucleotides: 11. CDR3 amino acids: CASSERVIAGGDNEQFF. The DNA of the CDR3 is TGTGCCAGCAGTGAGAGGGTGATAGCGGGGGGGGACAATGAGCAGTTCTTC.

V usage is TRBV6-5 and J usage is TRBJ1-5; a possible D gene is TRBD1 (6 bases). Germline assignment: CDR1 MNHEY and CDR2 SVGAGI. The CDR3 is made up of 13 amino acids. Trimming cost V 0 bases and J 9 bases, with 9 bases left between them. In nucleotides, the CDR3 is TGTGCCAGCAGTTACTCGGGGGCCCCGCCCCAGCATTTT. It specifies CASSYSGAPPQHF.

Here the CDR3 DNA reads TGTGCCAGCAGTGAAGCGCGGGGACTAAAAACCGGGACATCGCTCGGCTACACCTTC. Its translation is CASSEARGLKTGTSLGYTF. This chain joins TRBV6-1 and TRBJ1-2, with a weak D call TRBD1 (6 bases). Trimming removed 0 bases at V and 8 bases at J, with 28 bases between. CDR3 length: 19 residues. Germline V gene lookup returns CDR1 MNHNS and CDR2 SASEGT.

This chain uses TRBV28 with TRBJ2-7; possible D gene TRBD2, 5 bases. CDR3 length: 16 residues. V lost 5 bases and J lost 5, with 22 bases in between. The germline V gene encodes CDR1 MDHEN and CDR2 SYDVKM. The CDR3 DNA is TGTGCCAGCAGTCGTAGGAAGAGAGGCCTTAGCGACGAGCAGTACTTC. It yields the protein CASSRRKRGLSDEQYF.

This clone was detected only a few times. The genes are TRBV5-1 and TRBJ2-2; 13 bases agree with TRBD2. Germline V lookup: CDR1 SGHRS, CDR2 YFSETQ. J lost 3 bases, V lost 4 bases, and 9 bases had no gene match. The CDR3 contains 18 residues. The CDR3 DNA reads TGCGCCAGCAGCCGGACGACTAGCGGGGGGATGCACACCGGGGAGCTGTTTTTT. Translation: CASSRTTSGGMHTGELFF.

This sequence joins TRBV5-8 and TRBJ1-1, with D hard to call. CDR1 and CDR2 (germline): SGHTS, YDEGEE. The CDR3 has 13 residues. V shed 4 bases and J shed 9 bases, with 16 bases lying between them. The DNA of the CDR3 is TGTGCCAGCAGCCGCTCTGAGACGACTAAAGCTTTCTTT. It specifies CASSRSETTKAFF.

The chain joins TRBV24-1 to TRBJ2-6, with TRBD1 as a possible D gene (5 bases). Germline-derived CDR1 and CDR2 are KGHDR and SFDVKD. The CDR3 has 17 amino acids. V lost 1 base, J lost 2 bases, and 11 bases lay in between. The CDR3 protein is CATSDFSYRTGANVLTF. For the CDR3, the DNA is TGTGCCACCAGTGATTTCAGTTACAGGACTGGGGCCAACGTCCTGACTTTC.

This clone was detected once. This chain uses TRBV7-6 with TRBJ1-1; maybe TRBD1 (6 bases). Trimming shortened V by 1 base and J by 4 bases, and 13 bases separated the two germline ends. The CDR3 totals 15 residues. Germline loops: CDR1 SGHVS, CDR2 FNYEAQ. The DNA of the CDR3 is TGTGCCAGCAGCTTAGGGGAGGGGGGGATCACTGAAGCTTTCTTT. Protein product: CASSLGEGGITEAFF.

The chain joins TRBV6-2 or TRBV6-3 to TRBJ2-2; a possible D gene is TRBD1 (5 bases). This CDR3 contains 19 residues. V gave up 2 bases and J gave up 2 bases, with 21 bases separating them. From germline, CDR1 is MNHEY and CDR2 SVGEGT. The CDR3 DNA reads TGTGCCAGCAGTTACGATCTACAGGAGATACCACCTAACACCGGGGAGCTGTTTTTT. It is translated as CASSYDLQEIPPNTGELFF.

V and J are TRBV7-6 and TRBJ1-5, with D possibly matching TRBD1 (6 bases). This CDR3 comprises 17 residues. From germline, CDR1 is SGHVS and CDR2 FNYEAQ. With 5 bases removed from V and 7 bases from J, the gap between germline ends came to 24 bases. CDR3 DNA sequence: TGTGCCAGCAGCCCAACAATGGCGGGGGTTAGGGGGCAGCCCCAGCATTTT. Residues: CASSPTMAGVRGQPQHF.